Detailed here is one T cell receptor beta chain. Its specificity is unknown. The CDR3 covers 14 residues. The germline gives CDR1 PRHDT, CDR2 FYEKMQ (reference sequence). Trimming took 5 bases from V and 3 from J; bases not matched to a gene: 4. The sample is drawn from a study of Tregs in tolerant kidney transplant recipients. Study summary: Recipients received nonmyeloablative bone marrow transplants from related graft donors, with transient mixed chimerism.

CD4+CD25+CD127- Tregs, CD4+CD25- non-Tregs, CD4 and CD8 cells were sorted. Here immunoSEQ multiplex PCR was the method, and the copy in TCRdb shows in-frame clones only, minus some. The sample contains around 70,000 clones, just under 95% of which appear only once. Study-wide findings and caveats: Few patients were studied, so findings need validation in larger groups. Nucleotide sequences could not be compared across some patients' samples due to primer changes.

The TCR originated in a human donor who received a combined kidney and bone marrow transplant. This chain joins TRBV13 and TRBJ2-1; 7 nucleotides agree with TRBD1. This specimen consisted of CD8+ T cells from blood, obtained before the transplant. This CDR3 is CASSAGDSYNEQFF. As DNA, the CDR3 is TGTGCCAGCAGCGCCGGGGACAGCTACAATGAGCAGTTCTTC.